This T cell receptor beta chain was captured by sequencing in a study of immune evolution from preneoplasia to lung adenocarcinoma. The table came from immunoSEQ multiplex PCR; TCRdb's copy has only in-frame clones and leaves some out. The top ten hold around 12% of the sample, which has thousands of clones, about three quarters seen once. Whole-study findings and limits: KRAS-mutant nodules had the highest T cell clonality.

This clone was picked up one time. Its antigen is unidentified. CDR1 and CDR2 (germline): SGHVS, FQNEAQ. The CDR3 length is 15 residues. Trimming took 5 bases from V and 6 from J; bases not matched to a gene: 7. The receptor was isolated from a person between 55 and 80 years old with lung adenocarcinoma. The V gene is TRBV7-8, the J gene TRBJ2-1; 10 positions agree with TRBD2. The sequenced sample was FFPE lung adenocarcinoma in situ tissue. CDR3 residues: CASSLQRGGRNEQFF. CDR3 DNA sequence: TGTGCCAGCAGCCTCCAGCGGGGGGGCCGCAATGAGCAGTTCTTC.